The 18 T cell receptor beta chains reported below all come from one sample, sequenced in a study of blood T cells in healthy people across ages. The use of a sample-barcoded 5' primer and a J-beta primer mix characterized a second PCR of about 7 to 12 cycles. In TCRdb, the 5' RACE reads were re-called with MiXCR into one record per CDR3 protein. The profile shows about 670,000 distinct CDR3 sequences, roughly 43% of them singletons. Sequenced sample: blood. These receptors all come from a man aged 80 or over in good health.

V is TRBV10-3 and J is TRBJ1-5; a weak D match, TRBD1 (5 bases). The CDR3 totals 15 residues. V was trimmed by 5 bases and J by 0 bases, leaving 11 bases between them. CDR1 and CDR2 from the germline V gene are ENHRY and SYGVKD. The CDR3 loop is CAISLGRGSNQPQHF. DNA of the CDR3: TGTGCCATCAGTTTGGGACGGGGTAGCAATCAGCCCCAGCATTTT.

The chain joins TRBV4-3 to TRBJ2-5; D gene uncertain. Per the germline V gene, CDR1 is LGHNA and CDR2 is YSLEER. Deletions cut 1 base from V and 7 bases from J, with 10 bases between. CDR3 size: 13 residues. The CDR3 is CASSQAVMGTQYF. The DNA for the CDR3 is TGCGCCAGCAGCCAAGCGGTGATGGGGACCCAGTACTTC.

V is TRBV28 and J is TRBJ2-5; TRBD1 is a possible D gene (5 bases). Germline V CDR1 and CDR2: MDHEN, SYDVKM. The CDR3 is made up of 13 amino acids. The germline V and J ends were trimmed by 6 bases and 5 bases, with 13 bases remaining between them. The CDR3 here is CASRNSDSETQYF. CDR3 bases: TGTGCCAGCAGGAACTCCGACAGCGAGACCCAGTACTTC.

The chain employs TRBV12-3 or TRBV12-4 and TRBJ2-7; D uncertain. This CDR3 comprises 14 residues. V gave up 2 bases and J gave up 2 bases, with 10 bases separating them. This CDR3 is CASSLLNSAYEQYF. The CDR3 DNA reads TGTGCCAGCAGTTTACTTAACTCCGCCTACGAGCAGTACTTC.

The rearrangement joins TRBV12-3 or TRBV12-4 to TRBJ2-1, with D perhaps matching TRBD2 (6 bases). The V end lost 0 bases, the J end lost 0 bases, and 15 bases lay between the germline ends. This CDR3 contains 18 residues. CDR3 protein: CASSLASGTWSSYNEQFF. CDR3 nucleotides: TGTGCCAGCAGTTTAGCGTCCGGGACTTGGAGCTCCTACAATGAGCAGTTCTTC.

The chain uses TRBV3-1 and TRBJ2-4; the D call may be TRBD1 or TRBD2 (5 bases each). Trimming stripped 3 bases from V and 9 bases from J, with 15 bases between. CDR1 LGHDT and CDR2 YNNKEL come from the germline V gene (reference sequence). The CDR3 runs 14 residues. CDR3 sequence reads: CASSQKQVEGIQYF. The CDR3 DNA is TGTGCCAGCAGCCAGAAACAGGTTGAGGGCATTCAGTACTTC. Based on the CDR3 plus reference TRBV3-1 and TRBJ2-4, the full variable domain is DTAVSQTPKYLVTQMGNDKSIKCEQNLGHDTMYWYKQDSKKFLKIMFSYNNKELIINETVPNRFSPKSPDKAHLNLHINSLELGDSAVYFCASSQKQVEGIQYFGAGTRLSVL.

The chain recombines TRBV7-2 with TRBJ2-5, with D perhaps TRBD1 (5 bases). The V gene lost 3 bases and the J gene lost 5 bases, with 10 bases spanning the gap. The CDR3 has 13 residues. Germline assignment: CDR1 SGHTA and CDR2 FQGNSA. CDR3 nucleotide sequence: TGTGCCAGCAGCTTCACGACAGAGGAGACCCAGTACTTC. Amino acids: CASSFTTEETQYF.

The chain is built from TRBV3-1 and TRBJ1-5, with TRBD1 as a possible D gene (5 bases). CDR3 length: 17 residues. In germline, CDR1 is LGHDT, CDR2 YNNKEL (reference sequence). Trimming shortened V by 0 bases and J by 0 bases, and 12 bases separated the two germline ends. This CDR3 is CASSQEGAQGSNQPQHF. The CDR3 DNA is TGTGCCAGCAGCCAAGAAGGGGCGCAGGGTAGCAATCAGCCCCAGCATTTT.

The CDR3 nucleotides are TGTGCCAGCAGCTTAGTTAGCCATAACTATGGCTACACCTTC. As protein: CASSLVSHNYGYTF. The chain carries TRBV7-8 and TRBJ1-2; no definite D call. V lost 1 base, J lost 1 base, and 7 bases lay in between. Germline V gene sequence: CDR1 SGHVS, CDR2 FQNEAQ. There are 14 residues in the CDR3.

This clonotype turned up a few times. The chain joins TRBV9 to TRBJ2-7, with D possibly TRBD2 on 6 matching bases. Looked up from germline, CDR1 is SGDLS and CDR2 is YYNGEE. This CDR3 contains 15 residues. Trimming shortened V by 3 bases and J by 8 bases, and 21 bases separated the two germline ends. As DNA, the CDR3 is TGTGCCAGCAGCGAAGGGCCGGGACTGGCTATAAAGCAGTACTTC. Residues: CASSEGPGLAIKQYF.

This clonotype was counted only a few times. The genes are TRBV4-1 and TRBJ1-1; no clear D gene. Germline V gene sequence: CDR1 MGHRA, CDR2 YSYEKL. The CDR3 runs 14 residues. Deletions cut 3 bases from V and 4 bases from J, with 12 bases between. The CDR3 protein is CASSHPGLSTEAFF. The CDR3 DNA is TGCGCCAGCAGCCATCCAGGCTTGAGCACTGAAGCTTTCTTT.

CDR3 residues: CASSQMGAGTNEQFF. Written as DNA, the CDR3 is TGTGCCAGCAGCCAGATGGGAGCGGGTACCAATGAGCAGTTCTTC. This chain uses TRBV4-2 with TRBJ2-1, with a possible D match to TRBD2 (6 bases). The CDR3 sequence is 15 residues long. V lost 3 bases and J lost 6, with 15 bases in between. The germline V gene encodes CDR1 LGHNA and CDR2 YNFKEQ.

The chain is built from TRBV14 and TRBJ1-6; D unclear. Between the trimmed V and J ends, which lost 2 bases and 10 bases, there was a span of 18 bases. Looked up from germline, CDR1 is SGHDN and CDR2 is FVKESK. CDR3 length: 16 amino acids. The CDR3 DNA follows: TGTGCCAGCAGCCAAAATTTCGGCGGAGTTGGATCACCCCTCCACTTT. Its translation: CASSQNFGGVGSPLHF.

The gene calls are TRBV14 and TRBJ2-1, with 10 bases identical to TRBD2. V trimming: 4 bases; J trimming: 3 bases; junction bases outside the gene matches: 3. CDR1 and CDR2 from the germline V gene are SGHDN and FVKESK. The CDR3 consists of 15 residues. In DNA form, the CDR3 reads TGTGCCAGCAGCCTGGGGACTAGCGACTACAATGAGCAGTTCTTC. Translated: CASSLGTSDYNEQFF.

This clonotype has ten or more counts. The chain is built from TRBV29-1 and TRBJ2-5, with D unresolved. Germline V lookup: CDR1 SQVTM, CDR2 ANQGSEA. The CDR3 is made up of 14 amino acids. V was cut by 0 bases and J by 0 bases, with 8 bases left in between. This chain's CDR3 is CSVEDQQHQETQYF. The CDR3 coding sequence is TGCAGCGTTGAAGATCAACAGCACCAAGAGACCCAGTACTTC.

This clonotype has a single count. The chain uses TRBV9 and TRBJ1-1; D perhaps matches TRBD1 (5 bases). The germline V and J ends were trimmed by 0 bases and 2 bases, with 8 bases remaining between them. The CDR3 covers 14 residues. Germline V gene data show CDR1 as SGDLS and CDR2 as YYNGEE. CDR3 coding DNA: TGTGCCAGCAGCGTAGGACAGATTAACACTGAAGCTTTCTTT. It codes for CASSVGQINTEAFF.

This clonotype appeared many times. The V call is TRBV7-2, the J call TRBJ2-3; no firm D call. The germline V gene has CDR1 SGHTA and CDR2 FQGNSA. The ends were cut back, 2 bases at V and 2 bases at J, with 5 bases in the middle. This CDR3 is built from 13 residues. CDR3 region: CASSLTYTDTQYF. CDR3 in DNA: TGTGCCAGCAGCTTAACCTACACAGATACGCAGTATTTT.

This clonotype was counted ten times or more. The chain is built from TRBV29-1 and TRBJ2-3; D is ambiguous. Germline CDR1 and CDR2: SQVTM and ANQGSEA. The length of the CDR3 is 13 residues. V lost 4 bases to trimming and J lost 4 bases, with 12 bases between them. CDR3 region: CSVVGNLADTQYF. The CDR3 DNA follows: TGCAGCGTTGTTGGGAATCTTGCAGATACGCAGTATTTT.